The clone carrying this TCR beta chain was picked up one time. Its antigen is as yet unknown. Specified time point: 2014-2015 season, 7 days after vaccination. Blood volume per time point ranged from about 35 to 100 mL. The table came from immunoSEQ multiplex PCR; TCRdb's copy has only in-frame clones and leaves some out. The sample lists several thousand clones; approximately 82% were seen once. The sample originates from a study of follicular helper T cells after annual influenza vaccination. The overall study: For some subjects, blood spans the 2013-2014, 2014-2015 and 2015-2016 annual vaccinations.

Overall study findings and caveats: Recurrent ICOS+CD38+ cTfh clonotypes included tetramer and AIM influenza-specific ones. ICOS+CD38+ cTfh clonality tracked population frequency, and its change tracked circulating plasmablast change.

The sequencing used CXCR5+ CD38- circulating T follicular helper cells from blood, collected 7 days after influenza vaccination. As for subset: circulating Tfh, non-naive CD4+CXCR5+PD-1+ (ICOS+CD38+ or ICOS-CD38-). The sequence derives from an adult who received the influenza vaccine.

The CDR3 DNA reads TGTGCCAGCAGCCCTCGGGGTTCAGAGACCCAGTACTTC. Its protein product is CASSPRGSETQYF. J is TRBJ2-5 and V is TRBV5-4; D is perhaps TRBD2 (5 bases). V dropped 4 bases and J dropped 4 bases, with 11 bases sitting between them. Looked up from germline, CDR1 is SGHNT and CDR2 is YYREEE (reference sequence). The CDR3 covers 13 residues. The full variable domain, its missing parts supplied by reference TRBV5-4 and TRBJ2-5, is ETGVTQSPTHLIKTRGQQVTLRCSSQSGHNTVSWYQQALGQGPQFIFQYYREEENGRGNFPPRFSGLQFPNYSSELNVNALELDDSALYLCASSPRGSETQYFGPGTRLLVL.